The entry below gives a single T cell receptor beta chain sequence along with its context. It was treatment-naive patients with stable or active relapsing-remitting disease who made up the multiple sclerosis controls. The source of the sample is a study of CD8 T cells in Susac syndrome. Trimming stripped 6 bases from V and 8 bases from J, with 13 bases between. CDR3 length equals 13 residues. Random hexamers served to reverse transcribe roughly 0.5 to 1 ug RNA. In TCRdb, the immunoSEQ multiplex PCR reads were re-called with MiXCR into one record per CDR3 protein. The profile shows some 450,000 distinct CDR3 sequences, 85% of them singletons.

The chain has TRBV12-3 or TRBV12-4 and TRBJ2-2, with no clear D. The material sequenced was CD8+ T cells from PBMCs. The source of this sequence is a human donor with multiple sclerosis. The CDR3 nucleotides are TGTGCCAGCAGCCTCAACCCGAAAGGGGAGCTGTTTTTT. Its translation is CASSLNPKGELFF.